These 10 T cell receptor beta chains were sequenced from one sample in a study of cytomegalovirus exposure and HLA in healthy donors. Use of 60 Vbeta and 13 Jbeta primers characterized the PCR. Sequencing was performed with immunoSEQ multiplex PCR; in TCRdb, only in-frame clones are kept and a portion is missing. The table has 150,000 to 200,000 clones, 82% seen once. Input material: PBMCs. These receptors were obtained from a girl aged 2 to 9 in good health and CMV-seropositive.

The chain carries TRBV5-6 and TRBJ2-7; 8 positions match TRBD1. The germline gives CDR1 SGHDT, CDR2 YYEEEE. V trimming: 1 base; J trimming: 7 bases; junction bases outside the gene matches: 10. The CDR3 contains 15 residues. The CDR3 is CASSLYGTGAQEQYF. Written as DNA, the CDR3 is TGTGCCAGCAGCTTGTACGGGACAGGTGCCCAGGAGCAGTACTTC.

The chain is built from TRBV7-3 and TRBJ1-6; D unresolved. The germline V and J ends were trimmed by 7 bases and 10 bases, with 17 bases remaining between them. The germline gives CDR1 SGHTA, CDR2 FQGTGA. There are 14 residues in the CDR3. This CDR3 reads CASTREKGWSPLHF. For the CDR3, the DNA is TGTGCCAGCACCCGGGAAAAGGGCTGGTCACCCCTCCACTTT. Full variable domain (remainder filled in from reference TRBV7-3 and TRBJ1-6): GAGVSQTPSNKVTEKGKYVELRCDPISGHTALYWYRQSLGQGPEFLIYFQGTGAADDSGLPNDRFFAVRPEGSVSTLKIQRTERGDSAVYLCASTREKGWSPLHFGNGTRLTVT.

V usage is TRBV4-1 and J usage is TRBJ2-1; 11 bases map to TRBD2. V shed 4 bases and J 5 bases; nucleotides not matched to a gene: 7. This CDR3 contains 16 residues. Germline V gene data show CDR1 as MGHRA and CDR2 as YSYEKL. CDR3 loop: CASSRAPGLADNEQFF. As DNA, the CDR3 is TGCGCCAGCAGCCGTGCACCGGGACTAGCGGACAATGAGCAGTTCTTC.

V and J are TRBV7-9 and TRBJ1-1; D is unresolved. The germline V gene encodes CDR1 SEHNR and CDR2 FQNEAQ (reference sequence). Trimming removed 5 bases from V and 1 base from J, with 8 bases in between. CDR3 length: 13 residues. The CDR3 sequence: CASSPEGNTEAFF. For the CDR3, the DNA is TGTGCCAGCAGCCCAGAGGGGAACACTGAAGCTTTCTTT.

The chain carries TRBV9 and TRBJ2-5, with 15 nucleotides matching TRBD2. The CDR3 is 16 amino acids. Unmatched junction bases numbered 5, after V lost 4 bases and J lost 4 bases. Germline CDR1 is SGDLS and CDR2 is YYNGEE. The CDR3 spells CASSPQGLAGGETQYF. The CDR3 nucleotides read TGTGCCAGCAGCCCACAGGGACTAGCGGGGGGAGAGACCCAGTACTTC.

This rearrangement joins TRBV4-1 to TRBJ2-5; a weak D match, TRBD2 (7 bases). Looked up from germline, CDR1 is MGHRA and CDR2 is YSYEKL. Trimming removed 3 bases from V and 1 base from J, with 9 bases in between. The CDR3 is 14 residues long. This CDR3 is CASSQRGGQETQYF. CDR3 DNA sequence: TGCGCCAGCAGCCAGAGGGGGGGCCAAGAGACCCAGTACTTC.

The chain couples TRBV5-1 to TRBJ1-2; D might be TRBD1 (6 bases). The CDR3 is 14 amino acids. Per germline, CDR1 SGHRS and CDR2 YFSETQ. V was pared by 1 base and J by 1 base, with 8 bases between. Written as DNA, the CDR3 is TGCGCCAGCAGCTTGTGGGGACATAACTATGGCTACACCTTC. It codes for CASSLWGHNYGYTF.

The V call is TRBV4-1, the J call TRBJ2-1, with D unresolved. Between the trimmed V and J ends, which lost 0 bases and 8 bases, there was a span of 8 bases. The CDR3 contains 13 residues. Germline CDR1 MGHRA, CDR2 YSYEKL. The CDR3 nucleotides read TGCGCCAGCAGCCAAGAACCGGTGGATGAGCAGTTCTTC. It yields the protein CASSQEPVDEQFF.

The V call is TRBV4-1, the J call TRBJ2-3; 10 nucleotides line up with TRBD2. V was clipped by 1 base and J by 4 bases; unmatched bases: 11. The CDR3 has 18 amino acids. The germline CDR1 and CDR2 sequences are MGHRA and YSYEKL. In DNA form, the CDR3 reads TGCGCCAGCAGCCAAGGTCTCCGCCTAGCGGGAGCCGCAGATACGCAGTATTTT. It translates to CASSQGLRLAGAADTQYF.

The rearrangement links TRBV11-2 to TRBJ1-1; 7 bases map to TRBD1. V trimming: 5 bases; J trimming: 7 bases; junction bases outside the gene matches: 19. This CDR3 region has 17 residues. CDR1 SGHAT and CDR2 FQNNGV come from the germline V gene. The CDR3 nucleotides are TGTGCCAGCAGCCCACCGACAGGGATGTGGGCGGCCGTTGAAGCTTTCTTT. Its protein product is CASSPPTGMWAAVEAFF.